This passage covers 26 T cell receptor beta chains from one sample sequenced in a study of shared clonotypes between healthy human individuals. Sequenced by immunoSEQ multiplex PCR; TCRdb stores in-frame clones only, minus some. The sample carries roughly 1,500,000 clones, around 98.5% recorded once. The specimen sequenced was naive CD4+ T cells sorted from blood. Subset given: CD45RA+ positively selected. The receptors come from a man aged 25-45 years in good health.

The rearrangement joins TRBV7-2 to TRBJ1-1; perhaps TRBD1 as D (6 bases). Germline CDR1 SGHTA, CDR2 FQGNSA. This CDR3 comprises 16 residues. Trimming cost V 5 bases and J 1 base, with 17 bases left between them. Here the CDR3 reads CASSEGGTVRNTEAFF. CDR3 DNA sequence: TGTGCCAGCAGCGAGGGGGGGACGGTGAGGAACACTGAAGCTTTCTTT. Supplemented by reference TRBV7-2 and TRBJ1-1, the full variable domain reads GAGVSQSPSNKVTEKGKDVELRCDPISGHTALYWYRQSLGQGLEFLIYFQGNSAPDKSGLPSDRFSAERTGGSVSTLTIQRTQQEDSAVYLCASSEGGTVRNTEAFFGQGTRLTVV.

V and J are TRBV5-1 and TRBJ1-5; D perhaps matches TRBD1 (5 bases). The CDR3 has 13 residues. Trimming stripped 5 bases from V and 4 bases from J, with 10 bases between. Germline V lookup: CDR1 SGHRS, CDR2 YFSETQ. The CDR3 loop is CASRVGVNQPQHF. CDR3 nucleotide sequence: TGCGCCAGCAGGGTAGGGGTTAATCAGCCCCAGCATTTT.

The rearrangement links TRBV5-5 to TRBJ2-2; 12 bases line up with TRBD2. V lost 1 base to trimming and J lost 2 bases; unmatched junction nucleotides: 9. The CDR3 totals 19 residues. Per germline, CDR1 SGHKS and CDR2 YYEKEE (reference sequence). The CDR3 protein is CASSLLAGGLSPNTGELFF. CDR3 bases: TGTGCCAGCAGCTTGCTAGCGGGAGGGCTATCACCCAACACCGGGGAGCTGTTTTTT. Using reference TRBV5-5 and TRBJ2-2 for the parts outside the CDR3, the full variable domain is DAGVTQSPTHLIKTRGQQVTLRCSPISGHKSVSWYQQVLGQGPQFIFQYYEKEERGRGNFPDRFSARQFPNYSSELNVNALLLGDSALYLCASSLLAGGLSPNTGELFFGEGSRLTVL.

Remarks on this clone: Other DNA sequences in the same sample also yield this CDR3. V and J are TRBV28 and TRBJ2-7, with D tentatively TRBD2 (5 bases). Trimming removed 3 bases at V and 2 bases at J, with 8 bases between. CDR1 is MDHEN and CDR2 is SYDVKM in the germline V gene. CDR3 length: 13 residues. For the CDR3, the DNA is TGTGCCAGCAGTTTCAGCGGAACCTACGAGCAGTACTTC. Its protein is CASSFSGTYEQYF.

V is TRBV7-9 and J is TRBJ2-5, with TRBD2 matching over 13 bases. CDR1 and CDR2 (germline): SEHNR, FQNEAQ (reference sequence). The CDR3 has 16 amino acids. J lost 4 bases, V lost 6 bases, and 8 bases had no gene match. The CDR3 here is CASSPTSGRALETQYF. The CDR3 nucleotides are TGTGCCAGCAGTCCAACTAGCGGGAGGGCCCTAGAGACCCAGTACTTC.

The chain links TRBV27 to TRBJ2-3; D is undetermined. The CDR3 has 16 amino acids. Germline V lookup: CDR1 MNHEY, CDR2 SMNVEV (reference sequence). Trimming removed 6 bases from V and 8 bases from J, with 24 bases in between. This CDR3 reads CASSWMGGRSVGTQYF. The CDR3 nucleotides are TGTGCCAGCAGCTGGATGGGCGGCCGTTCCGTTGGTACGCAGTATTTT.

This chain joins TRBV6-1 and TRBJ2-7; 10 bases line up with TRBD2. Trimming at V came to 8 bases and at J to 2 bases, leaving 6 bases not matched to a gene. CDR3 size: 14 residues. Per germline, CDR1 MNHNS and CDR2 SASEGT. The CDR3 loop reads CASLGLAWTYEQYF. CDR3 DNA sequence: TGTGCCAGCTTGGGACTAGCGTGGACCTACGAGCAGTACTTC.

V gene TRBV7-2 combines with J gene TRBJ1-2, with D possibly matching TRBD1 (5 bases). V was trimmed by 1 base and J by 8 bases, leaving 14 bases between them. CDR3 length equals 14 residues. Germline V gene lookup returns CDR1 SGHTA and CDR2 FQGNSA. The CDR3 nucleotides read TGTGCCAGCAGCTTAGTCGGGGGTAACGACGGCTACACCTTC. The encoded protein is CASSLVGGNDGYTF.

The chain uses TRBV27 and TRBJ1-2, with TRBD1 identical over 8 bases. The V segment lost 6 bases and the J segment 6 bases; nucleotides outside the gene matches: 18. The CDR3 length is 17 residues. Germline-derived CDR1 and CDR2 are MNHEY and SMNVEV (reference sequence). CDR3 loop: CASRTLSGQGISNGYTF. As DNA, the CDR3 is TGTGCCAGCAGAACTCTGAGCGGACAGGGAATCTCAAATGGCTACACCTTC.

This clone was detected only once. V and J are TRBV7-2 and TRBJ1-2; D unclear. The CDR3 length is 13 residues. V lost 5 bases, J lost 4 bases, and 11 bases lay in between. Germline-derived CDR1 and CDR2 are SGHTA and FQGNSA. The CDR3 spells CASSPLGSYGYTF. CDR3 DNA: TGTGCCAGCAGCCCGCTGGGCTCCTATGGCTACACCTTC.

The chain combines TRBV5-1 with TRBJ2-7; D is possibly TRBD1 or TRBD2 (6 bases each). Germline lookup yields CDR1 SGHRS and CDR2 YFSETQ. Trimming took 1 base from V and 6 from J, leaving 11 bases between them. This CDR3 has 13 residues. DNA of the CDR3: TGCGCCAGCAGCTTGTTCGGGGGCAGCGAGCAGTACTTC. This sequence encodes CASSLFGGSEQYF.

This chain links TRBV19 with TRBJ2-2; TRBD2 matches 10 bases. The J segment lost 6 bases and the V segment lost 3 bases, leaving 10 bases of the junction unmatched. The germline gives CDR1 LNHDA, CDR2 SQIVND (reference sequence). CDR3 size: 17 residues. CDR3 nucleotide sequence: TGTGCCAGTAGTATCCCACAACTAGCGGGATTTCCCGGGGAGCTGTTTTTT. Translation gives CASSIPQLAGFPGELFF.

This chain joins TRBV11-2 and TRBJ2-7; the D gene is possibly TRBD1 (6 bases). This CDR3 region has 13 residues. The V end was cut by 6 bases, the J end by 5 bases, with 14 bases between. Germline CDR1 is SGHAT and CDR2 is FQNNGV. CDR3 in DNA: TGTGCCAGCAGTCACAGGGTCAACAACGAGCAGTACTTC. This sequence encodes CASSHRVNNEQYF.

This sequence joins TRBV29-1 and TRBJ2-7; the match to TRBD1 covers 7 bases. J was trimmed by 0 bases and V by 7 bases; bases with no gene match: 9. CDR3 length: 14 residues. Germline values: CDR1 SQVTM, CDR2 ANQGSEA. The CDR3 loop reads CSAASGQSSYEQYF. The DNA of the CDR3 is TGCAGCGCCGCGTCGGGACAGAGCTCCTACGAGCAGTACTTC.

The rearrangement joins TRBV29-1 to TRBJ1-3; D possibly corresponds to TRBD1 (5 bases). V gave up 4 bases and J gave up 0 bases, with 10 bases separating them. Germline V gene sequence: CDR1 SQVTM, CDR2 ANQGSEA. The CDR3 loop spans 14 amino acids. The CDR3 region has the DNA TGCAGCGTTGGGGACTGGCCCTCTGGAAACACCATATATTTT. Translation gives CSVGDWPSGNTIYF.

The V gene is TRBV5-4, the J gene TRBJ2-1; no definite D call. Trimming took 3 bases from V and 3 from J, leaving 13 bases between them. The CDR3 length is 15 residues. CDR1 is SGHNT and CDR2 is YYREEE in the germline V gene (reference sequence). Written as DNA, the CDR3 is TGTGCCAGCAGCTCACCGCGCGACATCTACAATGAGCAGTTCTTC. It codes for CASSSPRDIYNEQFF.

The chain recombines TRBV11-2 with TRBJ2-5; 12 nucleotides match TRBD2. J gave up 5 bases and V 5 bases, and 6 bases lay outside the gene matches. CDR3 size: 15 residues. In germline, CDR1 is SGHAT, CDR2 FQNNGV. The CDR3 loop reads CASSRTSGIGETQYF. As DNA, the CDR3 is TGTGCCAGCAGCCGGACTAGCGGGATTGGCGAGACCCAGTACTTC.

The genes are TRBV7-8 and TRBJ2-5, with 13 bases that match TRBD2. Per germline, CDR1 SGHVS and CDR2 FQNEAQ. This CDR3 has 16 residues. The V segment lost 0 bases and the J segment 6 bases; nucleotides outside the gene matches: 4. CDR3 coding DNA: TGTGCCAGCAGCTTAGCTCGACTAGCGGGAGGACAGACCCAGTACTTC. Amino acids: CASSLARLAGGQTQYF.

This clone has just one count. This chain uses TRBV7-8 with TRBJ2-1, with 9 bases fitting TRBD1. This CDR3 contains 15 residues. CDR1 and CDR2 from the germline V gene are SGHVS and FQNEAQ. V shed 5 bases, J shed 8 bases, and the junction held 10 bases outside the gene matches. This CDR3 is CASSPTGTGRDEQFF. The CDR3 nucleotides read TGTGCCAGCAGCCCAACCGGGACAGGGAGAGATGAGCAGTTCTTC.

The V call is TRBV11-2, the J call TRBJ2-7, with D possibly TRBD1 on 6 matching bases. The CDR3 runs 15 residues. V was shortened by 5 bases and J by 1 base, with 15 bases between the two germline ends. Looked up from germline, CDR1 is SGHAT and CDR2 is FQNNGV. CDR3 nucleotides: TGTGCCAGCAGCCCTCGTCCGGGACAATCCTACGAGCAGTACTTC. Protein product: CASSPRPGQSYEQYF.

The chain has TRBV9 and TRBJ1-2; perhaps TRBD1 as D (5 bases). The length of the CDR3 is 14 residues. Germline CDR1 is SGDLS and CDR2 is YYNGEE. V dropped 0 bases and J dropped 2 bases, with 8 bases sitting between them. The DNA of the CDR3 is TGTGCCAGCAGCGTAGTTGCAGGGAACTATGGCTACACCTTC. Protein: CASSVVAGNYGYTF.

This clone appeared a single time. One end of the junction varies from germline; a read error may be responsible. This chain joins TRBV7-7 and TRBJ2-1; D ambiguous. From germline, CDR1 is SSHAT and CDR2 FNYEAQ (reference sequence). This CDR3 has 15 amino acids. Written as DNA, the CDR3 is TGTGCTAGCAGCTTGAACTATGGGGTCTACAATGAGCAGTTCTTC. Translated: CASSLNYGVYNEQFF.

The V call is TRBV2, the J call TRBJ2-5, with 10 bases matching TRBD2. The CDR3 runs 14 residues. Germline lookup yields CDR1 SNHLY and CDR2 FYNNEI. Trimming cost V 11 bases and J 4 bases; bases outside gene matches: 10. The CDR3 nucleotides are TGTGCCGTACCTAGCGGGGGTCCGGGAGAGACCCAGTACTTC. Translation gives CAVPSGGPGETQYF. The full variable domain, with the rest looked up from reference TRBV2 and TRBJ2-5, is EPEVTQTPSHQVTQMGQEVILRCVPISNHLYFYWYRQILGQKVEFLVSFYNNEISEKSEIFDDQFSVERPDGSNFTLKIRSTKLEDSAMYFCAVPSGGPGETQYFGPGTRLLVL.

To note about this clone: This sample also contains other DNA sequences that code for the same CDR3. The chain links TRBV18 to TRBJ2-7; 9 bases agree with TRBD1. The CDR3 is 14 residues long. CDR1 is KGHSH, CDR2 LQKENI, per germline. J gave up 4 bases and V 2 bases, and 3 bases lay outside the gene matches. CDR3 region: CASSPTGGVYEQYF. The CDR3 nucleotides are TGTGCCAGCTCACCAACAGGGGGCGTGTACGAGCAGTACTTC.

The chain combines TRBV6-1 with TRBJ1-2; perhaps TRBD1 as D (5 bases). The CDR3 has 16 amino acids. The V gene's germline CDR1 is MNHNS and CDR2 SASEGT. Between the trimmed V and J ends, which lost 1 base and 7 bases, there was a span of 19 bases. Here the CDR3 reads CASSEVLGLAVSGYTF. DNA of the CDR3: TGTGCCAGCAGTGAAGTGTTGGGACTGGCGGTCTCTGGCTACACCTTC.

V gene TRBV29-1 combines with J gene TRBJ1-1; D might be TRBD1 (5 bases). The CDR3 is 14 residues long. V lost 2 bases to trimming and J lost 0 bases, with 10 bases between them. Germline V gene data show CDR1 as SQVTM and CDR2 as ANQGSEA. The CDR3 sequence is CSVETRGVNTEAFF. The DNA of the CDR3 is TGCAGCGTTGAAACGCGGGGGGTGAACACTGAAGCTTTCTTT.